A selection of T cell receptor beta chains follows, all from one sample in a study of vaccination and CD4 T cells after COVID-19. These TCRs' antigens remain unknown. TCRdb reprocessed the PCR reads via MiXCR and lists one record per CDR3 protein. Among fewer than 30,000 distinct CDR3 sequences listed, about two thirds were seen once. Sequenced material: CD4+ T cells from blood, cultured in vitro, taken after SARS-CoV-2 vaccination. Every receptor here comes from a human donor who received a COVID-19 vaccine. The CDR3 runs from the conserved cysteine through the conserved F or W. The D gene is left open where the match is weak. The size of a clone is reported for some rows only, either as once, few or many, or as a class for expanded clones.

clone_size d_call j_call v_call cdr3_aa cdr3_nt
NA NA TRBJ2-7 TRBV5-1 CASSLAASQYEQYF TGCGCCAGCAGCTTGGCCGCGTCTCAGTACGAGCAGTACTTC
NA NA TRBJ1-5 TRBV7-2 CASSSVNQPQHF TGTGCCAGCAGCTCCGTCAATCAGCCCCAGCATTTT
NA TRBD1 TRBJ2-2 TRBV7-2 CASSSAPGQGNTGELFF TGTGCCAGCAGCTCAGCTCCGGGACAGGGTAACACCGGGGAGCTGTTTTTT
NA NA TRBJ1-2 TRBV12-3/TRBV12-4 CASSLGGRPYGYTF TGTGCCAGCAGTTTGGGGGGAAGGCCCTATGGCTACACCTTC
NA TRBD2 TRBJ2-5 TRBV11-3 CASSTGLAGGETQYF TGTGCCAGCAGCACGGGACTAGCGGGGGGCGAGACCCAGTACTTC
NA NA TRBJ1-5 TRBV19 CASSGTGGIGHQPQHF TGTGCCAGTAGTGGGACCGGTGGGATAGGGCATCAGCCCCAGCATTTT
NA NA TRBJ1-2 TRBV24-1 CATAPSGDSNYGYTF TGTGCCACCGCCCCCAGCGGGGATTCTAACTATGGCTACACCTTC
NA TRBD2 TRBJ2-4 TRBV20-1 CSARDWWTSQTKNIQYF TGCAGTGCTAGAGATTGGTGGACTAGCCAAACCAAAAACATTCAGTACTTC
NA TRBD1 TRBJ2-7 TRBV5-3 CASSSTGVLYF TGTGCCAGCAGCTCAACAGGGGTTTTGTACTTC
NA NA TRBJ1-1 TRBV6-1 CASSEAMAATEAFF TGTGCCAGCAGTGAAGCGATGGCGGCCACTGAAGCTTTCTTT
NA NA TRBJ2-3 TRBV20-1 CSARRSGISTDTQYF TGCAGTGCTAGAAGGTCAGGGATAAGCACAGATACGCAGTATTTT
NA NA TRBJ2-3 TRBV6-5 CASSYRDGDTQYF TGTGCCAGCAGTTACAGGGATGGAGATACGCAGTATTTT
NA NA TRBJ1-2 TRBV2 CASSGLNGYTF TGTGCCAGCAGTGGGTTGAATGGCTACACCTTC
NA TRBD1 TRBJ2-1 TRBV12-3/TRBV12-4 CASRYRGRNEQFF TGTGCCAGCAGATACAGGGGGCGTAATGAGCAGTTCTTC
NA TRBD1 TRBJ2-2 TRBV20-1 CSARDERTGRLAGELFF TGCAGTGCTAGAGATGAACGGACAGGGCGGTTGGCCGGGGAGCTGTTTTTT
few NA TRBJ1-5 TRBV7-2 CASSSTGRDEPQHF TGTGCCAGCAGCTCTACAGGGAGGGACGAGCCCCAGCATTTT
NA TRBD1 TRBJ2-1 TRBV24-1 CATSEYSTGTGGNEQFF TGTGCCACCAGTGAATATTCTACCGGGACAGGGGGCAATGAGCAGTTCTTC
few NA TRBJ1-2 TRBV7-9 CASSRDAAYGYTF TGTGCCAGCAGCCGGGACGCGGCCTATGGCTACACCTTC
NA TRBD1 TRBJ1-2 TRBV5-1 CASSLESGGNYGYTF TGCGCCAGCAGCTTGGAGTCAGGGGGCAACTATGGCTACACCTTC
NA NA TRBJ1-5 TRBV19 CASSMGGGGQPQHF TGTGCCAGTAGTATGGGGGGGGGCGGACAGCCCCAGCATTTT
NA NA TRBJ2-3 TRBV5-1 CASSLEWGSTDTQYF TGCGCCAGCAGCTTGGAGTGGGGTAGCACAGATACGCAGTATTTT
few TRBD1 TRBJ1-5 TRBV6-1 CASSTGTGGFLGNQPQHF TGTGCCAGCAGTACCGGGACAGGGGGGTTCTTGGGCAATCAGCCCCAGCATTTT
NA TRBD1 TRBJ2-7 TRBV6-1 CASSLLSEGQGAYEQYF TGTGCCAGCAGTCTATTGAGCGAGGGACAGGGGGCGTACGAGCAGTACTTC
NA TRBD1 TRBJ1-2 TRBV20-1 CSAATGQGGYGYTF TGCAGTGCCGCCACAGGACAGGGGGGGTATGGCTACACCTTC
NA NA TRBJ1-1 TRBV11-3 CASSLEEGDTEAFF TGTGCCAGCAGCTTAGAGGAGGGCGACACTGAAGCTTTCTTT
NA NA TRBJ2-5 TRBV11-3 CASSLGGGRETQYF TGTGCCAGCAGCTTAGGAGGGGGGAGGGAGACCCAGTACTTC
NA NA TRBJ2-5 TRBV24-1 CATSDGNQETQYF TGTGCCACCAGTGACGGGAACCAAGAGACCCAGTACTTC
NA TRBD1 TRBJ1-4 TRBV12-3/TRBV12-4 CASSSGQINEKLFF TGTGCCAGCAGTTCGGGACAGATTAATGAAAAACTGTTTTTT
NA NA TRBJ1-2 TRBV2 CASSEGQNPHYGYTF TGTGCCAGCAGTGAAGGACAGAACCCCCACTATGGCTACACCTTC
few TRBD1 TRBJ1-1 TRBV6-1 CASSNGQGAGLAFF TGTGCCAGCAGTAACGGACAGGGGGCTGGTTTGGCTTTCTTT
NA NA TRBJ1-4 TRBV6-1 CASSQGGINEKLFF TGTGCCAGCAGTCAAGGAGGGATCAATGAAAAACTGTTTTTT
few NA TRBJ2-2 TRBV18 CASSPREGTTGELFF TGTGCCAGCTCACCCCGAGAGGGGACGACCGGGGAGCTGTTTTTT
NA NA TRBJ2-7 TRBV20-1 CSARMYQMSSYEQYF TGCAGTGCTAGAATGTACCAGATGAGCTCCTACGAGCAGTACTTC
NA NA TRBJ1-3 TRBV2 CASSWTVSGNTIYF TGTGCCAGCAGTTGGACGGTCTCTGGAAACACCATATATTTT
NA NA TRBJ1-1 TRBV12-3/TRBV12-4 CASSGSWNTEAFF TGTGCCAGTTCAGGGAGTTGGAACACTGAAGCTTTCTTT
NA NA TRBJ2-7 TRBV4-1 CASSRIGGLSYEQYF TGCGCCAGCAGCCGTATCGGGGGTCTTTCCTACGAGCAGTACTTC
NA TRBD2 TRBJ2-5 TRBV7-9 CASSLPGGSLKEETQYF TGTGCCAGCAGCCTGCCGGGAGGGAGCCTCAAGGAAGAGACCCAGTACTTC
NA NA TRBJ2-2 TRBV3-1 CASSQDTTAGELFF TGTGCCAGCAGCCAAGATACGACCGCCGGGGAGCTGTTTTTT
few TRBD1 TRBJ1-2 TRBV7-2 CASSLVGTGGLGYTF TGTGCCAGCAGCTTAGTGGGGACAGGCGGATTGGGCTACACCTTC
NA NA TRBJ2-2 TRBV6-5 CASSYSRGSRTGELFF TGTGCCAGCAGTTACTCGAGAGGGTCTCGCACCGGGGAGCTGTTTTTT